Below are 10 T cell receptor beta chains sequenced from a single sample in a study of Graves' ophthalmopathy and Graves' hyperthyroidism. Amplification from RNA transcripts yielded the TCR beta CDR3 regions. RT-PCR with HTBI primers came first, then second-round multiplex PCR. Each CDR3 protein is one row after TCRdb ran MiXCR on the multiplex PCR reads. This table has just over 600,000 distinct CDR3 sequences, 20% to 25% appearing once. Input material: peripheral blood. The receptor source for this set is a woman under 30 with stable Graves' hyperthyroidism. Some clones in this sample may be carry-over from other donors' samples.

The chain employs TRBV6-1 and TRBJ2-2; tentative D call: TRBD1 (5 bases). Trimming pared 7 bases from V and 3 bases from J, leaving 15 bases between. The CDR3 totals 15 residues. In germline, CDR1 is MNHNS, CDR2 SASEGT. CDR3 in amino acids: CASKRPDRDTGELFF. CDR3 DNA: TGTGCCAGCAAGCGCCCCGACAGAGACACCGGGGAGCTGTTTTTT.

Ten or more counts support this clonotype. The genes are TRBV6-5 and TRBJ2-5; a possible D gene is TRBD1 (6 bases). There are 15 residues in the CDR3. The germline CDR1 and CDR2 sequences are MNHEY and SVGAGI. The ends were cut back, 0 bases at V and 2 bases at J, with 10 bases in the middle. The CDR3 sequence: CASSYSGGEQETQYF. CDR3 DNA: TGTGCCAGCAGTTACTCAGGGGGAGAGCAAGAGACCCAGTACTTC.

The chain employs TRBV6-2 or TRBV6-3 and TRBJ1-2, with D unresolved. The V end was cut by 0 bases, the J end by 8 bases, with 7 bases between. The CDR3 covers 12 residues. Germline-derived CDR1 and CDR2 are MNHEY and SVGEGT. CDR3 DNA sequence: TGTGCCAGCAGTTACTCGAGTACCGGCTACACCTTC. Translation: CASSYSSTGYTF.

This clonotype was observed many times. The CDR3 reads CAISGPELGGDREQYF. CDR3 nucleotide sequence: TGTGCCATCAGTGGGCCCGAGCTAGGAGGGGATAGGGAGCAGTACTTC. V and J are TRBV10-3 and TRBJ2-7; D perhaps matches TRBD2 (6 bases). Germline V gene sequence: CDR1 ENHRY, CDR2 SYGVKD. The ends were cut back, 4 bases at V and 7 bases at J, with 23 bases in the middle. This CDR3 is 16 amino acids long.

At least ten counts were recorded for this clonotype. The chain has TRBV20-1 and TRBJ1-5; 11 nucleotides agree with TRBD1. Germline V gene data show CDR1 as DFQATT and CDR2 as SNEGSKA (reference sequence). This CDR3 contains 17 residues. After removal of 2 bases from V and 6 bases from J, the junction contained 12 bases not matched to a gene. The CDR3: CSARRTGGRTGSQPQHF. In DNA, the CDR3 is TGCAGTGCTAGACGGACAGGGGGCCGCACGGGATCTCAGCCCCAGCATTTT.

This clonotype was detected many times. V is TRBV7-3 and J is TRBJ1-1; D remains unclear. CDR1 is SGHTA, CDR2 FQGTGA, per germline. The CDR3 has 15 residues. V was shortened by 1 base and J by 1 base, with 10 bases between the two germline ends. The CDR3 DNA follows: TGTGCCAGCAGCTTAATGGCAGACTCGAACACTGAAGCTTTCTTT. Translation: CASSLMADSNTEAFF.

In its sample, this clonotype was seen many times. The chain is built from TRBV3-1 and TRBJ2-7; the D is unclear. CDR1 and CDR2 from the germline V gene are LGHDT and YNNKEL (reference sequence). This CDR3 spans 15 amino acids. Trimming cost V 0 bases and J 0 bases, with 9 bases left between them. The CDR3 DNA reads TGTGCCAGCAGCCAAGATCCGGGTACCTCCTACGAGCAGTACTTC. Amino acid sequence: CASSQDPGTSYEQYF.

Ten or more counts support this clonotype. This CDR3 reads CASSTQTLNTEAFF. CDR3 coding DNA: TGTGCCAGCAGCACACAGACCCTGAACACTGAAGCTTTCTTT. V and J are TRBV7-9 and TRBJ1-1; the D is unclear. Between the trimmed V and J ends, which lost 5 bases and 0 bases, there was a span of 10 bases. This CDR3 has 14 amino acids. Germline V CDR1 and CDR2: SEHNR, FQNEAQ (reference sequence).

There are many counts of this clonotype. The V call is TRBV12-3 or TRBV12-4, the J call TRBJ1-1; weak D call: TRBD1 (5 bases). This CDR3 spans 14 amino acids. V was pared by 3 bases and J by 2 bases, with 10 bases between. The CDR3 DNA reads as TGTGCCAGCAGTTTGTGGGGGGAAAACACTGAAGCTTTCTTT. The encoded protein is CASSLWGENTEAFF.

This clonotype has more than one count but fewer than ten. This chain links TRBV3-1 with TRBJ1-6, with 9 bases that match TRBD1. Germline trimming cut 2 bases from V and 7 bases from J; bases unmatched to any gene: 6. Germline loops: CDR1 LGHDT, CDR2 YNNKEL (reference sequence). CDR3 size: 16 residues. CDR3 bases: TGTGCCAGCAGCCAATGGGACAGGGTCCGGAATTCACCCCTCCACTTT. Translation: CASSQWDRVRNSPLHF.